Sequencing of this T cell receptor (beta chain) was carried out in a study of T cell responses to AZD1222 COVID-19 vaccine. The CDR3 runs 15 residues. Germline CDR1 LNHNV, CDR2 YYDKDF (reference sequence). V was shortened by 4 bases and J by 5 bases, with 18 bases between the two germline ends. Details on this clone: Its antigen is not identified.

Only in-frame clones appear in the TCRdb table, and some are missing; sequencing was by immunoSEQ multiplex PCR. The table has 150,000 to 200,000 clones, more than 85% seen once. Findings of the study overall: Mostly white British, mostly female donors; authors suggested clonal diversity may be underestimated.

The material sequenced was peripheral blood, taken on day 0 of AZD1222 vaccination. The V gene is TRBV15, the J gene TRBJ2-7; a weak D match, TRBD2 (6 bases). This receptor was taken from an adult in good health. CDR3 nucleotides: TGTGCCACCAGCACAGGGACGGGCTGGGGGGACGAGCAGTACTTC. Translation gives CATSTGTGWGDEQYF.